The clone carrying this TCR beta chain has just a few counts. This specimen comes from a study of shared clonotypes between healthy human individuals. The V gene lost 3 bases and the J gene lost 9 bases, with 12 bases spanning the gap. The CDR3 spans 13 residues. CDR1 and CDR2 from the germline V gene are SEHNR and FQNEAQ (reference sequence). The data were produced by immunoSEQ multiplex PCR, yet TCRdb's version contains in-frame clones alone and is incomplete. The repertoire holds over a million clones, with more than 65% as singletons. Sequenced: memory CD4+ T cells sorted from blood. Subset defined: CD45RA-negative fraction. The source of this sequence is a man aged 18 to 35 in good health. The chain recombines TRBV7-9 with TRBJ2-1, with unresolved D. CDR3 amino acids: CASSFDLGSEQFF. CDR3 in DNA: TGTGCCAGCAGCTTCGACCTGGGCAGTGAGCAGTTCTTC.